This TCR beta chain was identified during a study of T-cell reconstitution after alpha-beta-depleted transplantation in children. The V gene's germline CDR1 is LGHDT and CDR2 YNNKEL (reference sequence). The CDR3 length is 13 residues. The ends were cut back, 3 bases at V and 7 bases at J, with 12 bases in the middle. It was with unique molecular identifiers that the TCRbeta library was prepared. TCRdb reprocessed the PCR reads via MiXCR and lists one record per CDR3 protein. The data hold approximately 490,000 distinct CDR3 sequences, with approximately 13% observed a single time. This clonotype was found a few times.

V gene TRBV3-1 combines with J gene TRBJ1-1; tentatively, D is TRBD1 (5 bases). This clonotype originated in a human donor who donated a stem cell graft to a child with combined immunodeficiency. This material consisted of PBMCs from the stem cell graft donor, taken from the stem cell graft. The chain's CDR3 is CASSQFGGFEAFF. As DNA, the CDR3 is TGTGCCAGCAGCCAGTTCGGGGGATTTGAAGCTTTCTTT.